The following is a TCR beta chain sequence with its context. The specificity of this receptor is unknown. No much larger clone is present one base from it, and per-base qualities are unavailable. This sample was taken from a study of cytomegalovirus exposure and HLA in healthy donors (dated by TCRdb to about 2017). Turning to the overall study: In an earlier analysis of fewer than 750 of the donors, approximately 300 Gb of sequence data and 100 million or so unique TCR beta sequences from 150 million to 200 million T cells were reported. Alongside the repertoire data, information on donor age, sex, ethnicity and CMV serostatus was compiled. A later analysis re-analyzed previously published TCR beta repertoires from several hundred donors and added high-resolution HLA genotyping to study TCR occurrence patterns. The study used immunosequencing to profile the T cell repertoires of approximately 690 subjects and linked those repertoires to cytomegalovirus serostatus. Rather than drawing on any new phenotypic data, the later analysis identified candidate immune exposures from TCR beta sequences and the way those sequences occurred across donors. A later genetic analysis used genome-wide SNP genotypes for about 65% of the 666 donors, treating that subset as a discovery cohort. Both class I and class II loci were covered by HLA typing, at four-digit resolution. An earlier analysis of some 500 of the donors used high-throughput TCR beta sequencing to judge whether each TCR beta V gene segment behaved as functional or pseudogenic. Of the 300 to 500 genotyped donors, 81% were placed in the genetic ancestry cluster associated with self-reported Caucasian donors. The study combined high-throughput TCR immunosequencing, statistical association of individual TCRs with disease status, and machine learning to predict cytomegalovirus infection status. The aim of the study was to test whether cataloging public T cell receptors could identify signatures of past pathogen exposure. Because of strong linkage in the cohort, roughly five DR-DQ haplotypes were treated as single units for association and clustering. Typing coverage differed by locus: A, B, C, DRB1 and DQB1 were typed in roughly 629-630 donors, DQA1 in about 550, DPA1 in 606, and DPB1 in just under 490. In addition to the first cohort of around 670 subjects, a separate validation cohort of approximately 130 different subjects was used. Every discovery cohort repertoire had been produced on one sequencing platform. On average, roughly 250,000 unique TCR beta nucleotide sequences were sequenced per donor among 398 genotyped donors of the cohort, with roughly 20% of those sequences being non-productive. Approximately 300 gigabases of sequencing data and 80 million or so unique TCR sequences were included in an early release covering 550 to 650 HLA-typed donors. Here is what the overall study found, with its caveats: An association between a missense DCLRE1C variant and V-gene and J-gene trimming of TCR beta chains was found in a later genetic analysis and replicated in an independent cohort. Presence/absence analyses assumed roughly uniform sequencing depth across donors, an assumption that may not hold. Assigning TCR associations to individual alleles was difficult when HLA alleles, especially DR and DQ, strongly co-occurred. For the cohort, immune exposure information was limited to CMV serostatus. In an earlier analysis of approximately 590 of the donors, most TCR beta V segments appeared in productive rearrangements about 90% or about 30% of the time, broadly matching IMGT annotations. Because the 87-base-pair reads could not distinguish some IMGT-functional V segments, including TRBV6-2 and TRBV6-3, those segments were excluded. In this cohort, only TCR beta chains were sequenced, and detectable features were limited by the absence of alpha or paired-chain data. According to a later genetic analysis, donors in an Asian-associated ancestry cluster had fewer N-insertions in productive TCRs than the roughly 670-donor mean. According to a later analysis, parvovirus B19, influenza, CMV and Epstein-Barr virus appeared linked to several top co-occurrence clusters. According to a later analysis, most CMV-associated TCR beta chains appeared to be HLA-restricted, and the HLA associations seemed to be driven largely by CMV exposure. A further reported finding was that TCR beta sequences accurately predicted the HLA-A and HLA-B alleles for most subjects in the first cohort. Across donors, most TCR sequences were observed very rarely, whereas some public TCRs were present in many individuals. A later analysis found that HLA-associated TCR beta chains were more clonally expanded and had lower generation probabilities than equally common non-associated chains. In vitro tests confirmed that a few of the cytomegalovirus-associated TCR beta chains recognize cytomegalovirus antigens. The classifier was reported to diagnose cytomegalovirus status with high specificity and sensitivity in both the original and validation cohorts. Because HLA typing was unavailable for some donors at each locus, only the typed subset was used in association tests. In a later analysis, TCR association rates were found to vary across HLA loci, with the most associated TCRs seen for DRB1 alleles and the fewest for HLA-C alleles. The authors suggested that the approach could potentially be generalized to other disease states and immunological phenotypes. Seventeen rarely observed V segments, including chromosome 9 orphons, were excluded from the earlier analysis of just under 600 of the donors because counts were too low. Linkage disequilibrium might explain the correlated functional status among segregating V segments, but an unknown experimental factor could not be ruled out. A group of highly shared sequence variants was considered likely to be a technical artifact of the sequencing pipeline. The study listed 150 to 200 TCR beta chains as associated with cytomegalovirus. At a false discovery rate of 0.05, a later analysis linked 16,951 TCR beta sequences to specific HLA alleles.

The method behind the library was the immunoSEQ multiplex PCR assay. The multiplex PCR relied on a mix of 60 forward primers for TCR Vbeta segments and 13 reverse primers for TCR Jbeta segments. The CDR3 region of rearranged TCR beta genes was amplified from genomic DNA by a multiplex PCR assay. Amplified TCR beta libraries were sequenced as 87-base-pair reads on the Illumina HiSeq System. The published analysis was carried out like this. A later analysis tallied around 82 million unique TCR beta chains across the 640 or so repertoires, and some 10 million of those chains were shared by two or more donors. Raw reads were error-corrected and collapsed into unique sequences by a nearest-neighbor algorithm in which closely related sequences were merged to remove PCR and sequencing errors. To assign V, D and J gene segments, CDR3 sequences were aligned to IMGT reference sequences. For a sequence to be retained, a match of at least six nucleotides was required to both a V gene segment and a J gene segment. A rearrangement counted as productive if the CDR3 had no stop codons and remained in frame with V and J, and every other rearrangement counted as non-productive. CDR3 was defined according to IMGT convention as the region running from the second conserved V-encoded cysteine to the conserved J-encoded phenylalanine. The earlier analysis of some 540 of the donors excluded any sequence lacking an unambiguous match to a single V gene segment. An earlier analysis of over 450 of the donors classified V segments as functional when productive rearrangements were above 56.7% and as segregating when the standard deviation between donors was above 5%. To diagnose cytomegalovirus status from the catalog of TCR beta chain sequences, a statistical classification framework was built. V and J gene assignment, in a later analysis, came from comparing TCR nucleotide sequences with IMGT/GENE-DB human TR gene sequences. A later analysis assigned CDR3 sequences and most-parsimonious VDJ recombination scenarios with the TCRdist pipeline. A later analysis defined each TCR beta chain by its CDR3 amino acid sequence plus V-gene family, and excluded reads lacking a unique V-gene family. As a way to deal with suspected cross-contamination and a sequencing artifact, a later analysis dropped approximately 590 nucleotide sequences that were highly shared and had low generation probability. In a later analysis, a clonal expansion index for each public chain was calculated from normalized within-repertoire ranks of inferred template counts. Generation probabilities in a later analysis came from a VDJ recombination model fitted to out-of-frame rearrangements, and those results were checked against IGoR. In a later analysis, TCR-TCR, TCR-HLA and TCR-CMV co-occurrence was scored with hypergeometric tests, and a repertoire-size bias correction was applied to TCR pairs. False discovery rates were estimated in a later analysis by permuting HLA or CMV assignments 20 times. In a later analysis, co-occurring TCRs were grouped using DBSCAN, with TCRdist sequence similarity added in when clustering inside HLA-allele-positive subsets. For co-occurrence clustering, repertoires with fewer than 30,000 or more than 120,000 public chains were excluded, along with five repertoires with anomalous nucleotide sharing. TCRdb carries this immuneACCESS record with in-frame sequences only. Its versions omit some clonotypes, under half of them owing to an unresolved V gene in the studies checked, with the rest unexplained. V, J and clone size derive from that table, while D and trimming were established from the DNA sequence. Counted in this sample were 130,000 to 150,000 clones; about 80% of them appeared once. Of the sample, around 9.7% is held by the ten largest clones.

From a lookup of the germline V gene, CDR1 and CDR2 are MRHNA and SNTAGT. The CDR3, cysteine through phenylalanine, is 20 amino acids long. CDR3 DNA only is kept here, 60 bases in frame from base 1. In total, just over 650 healthy bone marrow donors made up the cohort. All cohort members were sampled while nominally healthy, although unrecorded immune exposures were likely present. The donor was CMV seropositive and was included in the group of 300 or so seropositive cohort members. Every donor gave a peripheral blood sample, and the peripheral blood mononuclear cells from that sample were used for TCR beta sequencing. The Qiagen DNeasy Blood Extraction Kit was used to extract genomic DNA from the blood cell samples.

The sequence links TRBV6-4 to TRBJ2-5, with 12 bases matching TRBD2. The J call may be incorrect, as the DNA end agrees better with TRBJ2-7. The sequenced sample consisted of PBMCs. The clonotype comes from a woman aged 60 to 75 in good health and CMV-seropositive. The CDR3 protein: CASSDWALAGGPFKSYEQYF. The DNA sequence is as follows: TGTGCCAGCAGTGACTGGGCCCTAGCGGGAGGGCCTTTCAAAAGCTACGAGCAGTACTTC.